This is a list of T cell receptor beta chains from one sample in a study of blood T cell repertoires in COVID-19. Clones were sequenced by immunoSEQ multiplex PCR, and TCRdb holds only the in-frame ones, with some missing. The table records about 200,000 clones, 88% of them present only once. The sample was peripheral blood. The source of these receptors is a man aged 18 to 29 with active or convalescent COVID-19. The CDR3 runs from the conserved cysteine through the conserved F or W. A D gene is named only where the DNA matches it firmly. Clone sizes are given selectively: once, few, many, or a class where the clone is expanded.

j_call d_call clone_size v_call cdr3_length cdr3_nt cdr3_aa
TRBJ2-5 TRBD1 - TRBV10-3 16 TGTGCCATCAGTGAGTCCGGGCACAGGGGGCAAGAGACCCAGTACTTC CAISESGHRGQETQYF
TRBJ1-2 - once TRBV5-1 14 TGCGCCAGCAGCTTGGAATGGGGGCTAGGTGGCTACACCTTC CASSLEWGLGGYTF
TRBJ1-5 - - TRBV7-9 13 TGTGCCAGCCAAGGGGATAGCAATCAGCCCCAGCATTTT CASQGDSNQPQHF
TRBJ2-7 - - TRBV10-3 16 TGTGCCATCTCGGAGGGGGCGCCGTTTAATAGCTACGAGCAGTACTTC CAISEGAPFNSYEQYF
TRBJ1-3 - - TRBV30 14 TGTGCCTGGACCCGGGACTTCTCTGGAAACACCATATATTTT CAWTRDFSGNTIYF
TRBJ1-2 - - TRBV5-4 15 TGTGCCAGCAGCCAACCCATTCTGGGGCACTATGGCTACACCTTC CASSQPILGHYGYTF
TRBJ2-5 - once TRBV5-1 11 TGCGCCAGCAGCCTCCAGGAGACCCAGTACTTC CASSLQETQYF
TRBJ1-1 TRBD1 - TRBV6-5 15 TGTGCCAGCAGTTCTTCAGGACAGGGCCACACTGAAGCTTTCTTT CASSSSGQGHTEAFF
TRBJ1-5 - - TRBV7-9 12 TGTGCCAGCAGCGACAGGAATCAGCCCCAGCATTTT CASSDRNQPQHF
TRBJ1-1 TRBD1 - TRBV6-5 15 TGTGCCAGCAGAAGTCCGGGACAGGGATACACTGAAGCTTTCTTT CASRSPGQGYTEAFF
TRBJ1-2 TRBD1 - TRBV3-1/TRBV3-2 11 TGTGCCAGCAGCCAGGACAGGGGCCTGACCTTC CASSQDRGLTF
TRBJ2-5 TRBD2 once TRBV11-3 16 TGTGCCAGCAGCTTAGGCGCTAGCGGGAGAGAGGAGACCCAGTACTTC CASSLGASGREETQYF
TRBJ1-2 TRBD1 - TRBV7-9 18 TGTGCCAGCAGCTTAACCCATCCGGAACGGGACAGTTTGTTCGGCTACACCTTC CASSLTHPERDSLFGYTF
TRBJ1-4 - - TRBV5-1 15 TGCGCCAGCAGCATGACAGCGACAACTAATGAAAAACTGTTTTTT CASSMTATTNEKLFF
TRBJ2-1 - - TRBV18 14 TGTGCCAGCTCACCCAGGCAGAACTACAATGAGCAGTTCTTC CASSPRQNYNEQFF
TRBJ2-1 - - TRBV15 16 TGTGCCACCAGCAGCTCCAGGTGGGGGCTCCGCAATGAGCAGTTCTTC CATSSSRWGLRNEQFF
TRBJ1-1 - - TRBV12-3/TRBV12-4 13 TGTGCCAGCAGTTTTGGGGGGGCAGATGAAGCTTTCTTT CASSFGGADEAFF
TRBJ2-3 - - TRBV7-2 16 TGTGCCAGCAGCTTAGCGCTGACCCAGGTGGGAGATACGCAGTATTTT CASSLALTQVGDTQYF
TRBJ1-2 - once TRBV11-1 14 TGTGCCAGCAGCCTGGGCGGACAGACGGGAGGCTACACCTTC CASSLGGQTGGYTF
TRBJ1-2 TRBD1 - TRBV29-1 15 TGCAGCGTTGAAGATATGGCCAGGGGGGAAGATGGCTACACCTTC CSVEDMARGEDGYTF
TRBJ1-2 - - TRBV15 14 TGTGCCACCAGCAGAGATTACAGGGTCTCTGGCTACACCTTC CATSRDYRVSGYTF
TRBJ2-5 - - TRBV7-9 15 TGTGCCAGCAGCACAGGGACGGCGGCTGGGGAGACCCAGTACTTC CASSTGTAAGETQYF
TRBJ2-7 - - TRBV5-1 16 TGCGCCAGCAGCTTGGGCGCAGGGGCGGGCGTGGCCGAGCAGTACTTC CASSLGAGAGVAEQYF
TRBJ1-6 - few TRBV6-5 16 TGTGCCAGCAGTTACATCTGGGACTCGAGGGATTCACCCCTCCACTTT CASSYIWDSRDSPLHF
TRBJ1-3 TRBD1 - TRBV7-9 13 TGTGCCAGCTCCGGGACAGGGGTAAACACCATATATTTT CASSGTGVNTIYF
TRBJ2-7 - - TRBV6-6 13 TGTGCCAGCAGTTATTCTGACAGGTACGAGCAGTACTTC CASSYSDRYEQYF
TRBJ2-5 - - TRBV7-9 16 TGTGCCAGCAGCTCGACTTTTAGACTCAACCAAGAGACCCAGTACTTC CASSSTFRLNQETQYF
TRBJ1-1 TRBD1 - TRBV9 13 TGTGCCAGCAGCCTAACAGGGGGCACTGAAGCTTTCTTT CASSLTGGTEAFF
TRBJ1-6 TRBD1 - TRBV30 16 TGTGCCTGGAGTTCACCGTGGACAGGGGTTGATTCACCCCTCCACTTT CAWSSPWTGVDSPLHF